This record looks at one T cell receptor beta chain sequence and its context. The target of this receptor is not known. Per-base qualities were not stored, and no clone one base away is much larger. These data originate in a study of CD8+ T cells in alopecia areata (dated by TCRdb to the late 2010s). Notes on the research overall: The treated patients took part in an open-label pilot trial in which moderate-to-severe alopecia areata was treated with oral tofacitinib at 5 to 10 mg twice daily. Tofacitinib was given for 6 to 18 months, followed by 6 months of follow-up off drug to assess delayed response and recurrence. Patients on tofacitinib were biopsied at baseline and after 4 and 24 weeks of treatment, and several of the patients also had a later scalp biopsy. RNA was obtained with the PAXgene miRNA kit for fixed scalp, the miRNeasy kit for PBMCs, and the RNeasy kit for mouse skin. Scalp clonality was compared among normal scalp (n=4), patchy alopecia areata scalp (n=8), and alopecia totalis/universalis scalp (n=8). To study T cell clonal expansion in alopecia areata, the researchers applied high-throughput TCRbeta sequencing to both the C3H/HeJ mouse model and human patients. immunoSEQ multiplex PCR using 35 Vbeta forward primers and 13 Jbeta reverse primers was used to amplify TCRbeta CDR3 regions. On the human side, TCRbeta sequencing was run on scalp tissue and on sorted CD4+ and CD8+ peripheral blood T cells from healthy controls and from alopecia areata patients with either patchy or totalis/universalis disease.

The time point label for this specimen denotes: baseline before oral tofacitinib. Lesional scalp punch biopsies and peripheral blood were obtained from alopecia areata patients. PBMCs were isolated by density centrifugation and stained for CD3, CD4 and CD8, and CD4+ and CD8+ T cells were sorted on a FACSAria. Receptors were amplified or captured by the immunoSEQ multiplex PCR assay. RNA was extracted from all samples and reverse transcribed into cDNA as template for TCR sequencing. SuperScript III was used for first-strand cDNA synthesis, primed with a 2:1 mix of oligo-dT and random hexamers. A synthetic immune receptor repertoire was used to gauge amplification bias, and whatever bias remained was removed computationally. The study's own analysis went as follows. After raw reads were preprocessed to remove errors, the CDR3 was defined following IMGT conventions as running from the conserved cysteine to phenylalanine. Clonality was calculated as 1 minus Shannon entropy normalized by log2 of the number of productive unique TCRs. Whether each scalp clone was CD4 or CD8 was inferred by checking scalp TCRbeta sequences against the CD4 and CD8 repertoires from sorted blood. TCRdb took over this immuneACCESS table, retaining in-frame rearrangements with V and J assigned. Such tables are incomplete; in checked studies, under half of the missing clones stem from an unresolved V gene, and the remainder is unexplained. D and trimming come from the DNA, and the V and J calls and clone size come from that table. Across this sample there are 140,000 to 150,000 clones, with around 87% seen only once. The ten largest clonotypes hold roughly 16% of the sample.

Study-wide conclusions, independent of this receptor: Unlike mouse skin, where gammadelta T cells dominate, normal human skin contains resident alphabeta T cells that get sequenced too, which complicates analysis of the scalp TCR repertoire. Compared with normal scalp, lesional scalp had higher clonality and more expanded CD8+ clones, particularly in alopecia totalis/universalis, a pattern that suggests antigenic drive. Shared TCR sequences between patients were less evident than in mice, which may be partly attributable to HLA diversity in the patient population.

Material: CD8+ T cells sorted from blood, obtained at week 0. This sequence originates from a human donor with alopecia areata.

In nucleotide form, the sequence is TGTGCCAGCAGTTTCCTCCCTCTAGCGGACTCCTACAATGAGCAGTTCTTC. It is translated as CASSFLPLADSYNEQFF. Here the chain combines TRBV28 and TRBJ2-1; 7 nucleotides in the junction match TRBD2. From cysteine to phenylalanine, the CDR3 is 17 amino acids long. The read is trimmed to its CDR3 DNA, 51 bases read in frame from base 1. Clipping removes 3 bases from V and 0 bases from J, with 8 as the unmatched junction base count. For CDR1 and CDR2, the germline V gene lists MDHEN and SYDVKM.